Below are 19 T cell receptor beta chains sequenced from a single sample in a study of control samples from healthy donors and cancer patients (dated by TCRdb to 2020 to 2022). The library was prepared using the immunoSEQ multiplex PCR assay. This immuneACCESS table, as held by TCRdb, lists in-frame sequences with V and J called but not all clones. Of the missing ones, under half trace to an unresolved V gene in checked studies; the others have no known cause. The sample yields 150,000 or so clones; 88% were counted once. The ten largest clones represent about 1.7% of the sample. Material for sequencing was blood. These receptors were collected from a young man in good health.

The chain recombines TRBV3-1 (or the pseudogene TRBV3-2) with TRBJ2-2; D unclear. The CDR3 spans 16 residues. Between the trimmed V and J ends, which lost 0 bases and 0 bases, there was a span of 8 bases. Germline V gives CDR1 LGHDT, CDR2 YNNKEL (reference sequence). The CDR3 region is CASSQDLGSNTGELFF. The CDR3 DNA is TGTGCCAGCAGCCAAGACCTAGGTTCGAACACCGGGGAGCTGTTTTTT.

The chain joins TRBV5-1 to TRBJ1-1, with D unresolved. The CDR3 has 15 residues. The V gene lost 1 base and the J gene lost 1 base, with 11 bases spanning the gap. Germline CDR1 reads SGHRS; CDR2 reads YFSETQ. In DNA form, the CDR3 reads TGCGCCAGCAGCTTGTTACCGGGTTCGAACACTGAAGCTTTCTTT. Its translation: CASSLLPGSNTEAFF.

This chain uses TRBV3-1 (or the pseudogene TRBV3-2) with TRBJ2-5; no definite D call. Trimming took off 0 bases at V and 5 bases at J, with 7 bases between the two ends. The CDR3 consists of 13 residues. Germline assignment: CDR1 LGHDT and CDR2 YNNKEL (reference sequence). CDR3 in DNA: TGTGCCAGCAGCCAAGACCGCCAGGAGACCCAGTACTTC. Protein sequence: CASSQDRQETQYF.

Here the CDR3 reads CAWSIGAFYEQYF. The CDR3 DNA follows: TGTGCCTGGAGCATCGGGGCCTTCTACGAGCAGTACTTC. J is TRBJ2-7 and V is TRBV30; D possibly uses TRBD1 or TRBD2 (5 bases each). This CDR3 spans 13 amino acids. CDR1 and CDR2 from the germline V gene are GTSNPN and SVGIG (reference sequence). V was shortened by 3 bases and J by 3 bases, with 12 bases between the two germline ends.

In this sample, this clone turned up once. The chain combines TRBV7-7 with TRBJ2-5, with D perhaps matching TRBD1 or TRBD2 (5 bases each). The V gene's germline CDR1 is SSHAT and CDR2 FNYEAQ (reference sequence). Trimming removed 9 bases from V and 0 bases from J, with 14 bases in between. The CDR3 runs to 14 residues. The CDR3 bases are TGTGCCAGACCTCTAAGGGACCACCAAGAGACCCAGTACTTC. Translation gives CARPLRDHQETQYF.

The chain has TRBV19 and TRBJ1-5, with 7 positions matching TRBD1. Germline CDR1 and CDR2: LNHDA and SQIVND (reference sequence). After removal of 10 bases from V and 2 bases from J, the junction contained 17 bases not matched to a gene. CDR3 length: 17 residues. The CDR3, as DNA: TGTGCCACCGCCGACAGGGCACAATCCGTTCGCAATCAGCCCCAGCATTTT. Encoded protein: CATADRAQSVRNQPQHF.

The chain uses TRBV5-1 and TRBJ1-1, with D tentatively TRBD1 (5 bases). This CDR3 region has 15 residues. Germline assignment: CDR1 SGHRS and CDR2 YFSETQ. The V gene lost 1 base and the J gene lost 3 bases, with 13 bases spanning the gap. The CDR3 protein is CASSLNSGYDTEAFF. CDR3 nucleotides: TGCGCCAGCAGCTTGAACTCAGGGTACGACACTGAAGCTTTCTTT.

The chain couples TRBV20-1 to TRBJ1-2; D may be TRBD1 (5 bases). CDR1 is DFQATT, CDR2 SNEGSKA, per germline (reference sequence). The V gene lost 7 bases and the J gene lost 7 bases, with 10 bases spanning the gap. The CDR3 loop spans 10 amino acids. The chain's CDR3 is CSVSGAGYTF. Here the CDR3 DNA reads TGCAGTGTGTCCGGGGCTGGCTACACCTTC.

The V gene is TRBV6-2 or TRBV6-3, the J gene TRBJ2-3; 9 nucleotides match TRBD2. The junction had 14 bases not matched to a gene; V was cut back by 4 bases and J by 0 bases. The CDR3 runs 19 residues. CDR1 and CDR2 (germline): MNHEY, SVGEGT. The CDR3, as DNA: TGTGCCAGCAGTTCGAAACACCCTACTAGCGGGCTTAGCACAGATACGCAGTATTTT. This gives the protein CASSSKHPTSGLSTDTQYF.

The CDR3 protein is CASSELGGTYF. As DNA, the CDR3 is TGTGCCAGCAGTGAACTGGGGGGAACGTATTTT. The rearrangement links TRBV2 to TRBJ2-3; possibly TRBD2 for D (6 bases). The CDR3 length is 11 residues. Germline CDR1 SNHLY, CDR2 FYNNEI. Trimming took off 2 bases at V and 14 bases at J, with 11 bases between the two ends.

This chain joins TRBV7-2 and TRBJ2-1; 8 nucleotides align to TRBD2. CDR3 length equals 17 residues. Germline trimming cut 1 base from V and 5 bases from J; bases unmatched to any gene: 10. Germline CDR1 is SGHTA and CDR2 is FQGNSA. For the CDR3, the DNA is TGTGCCAGCAGCTTAGTTACGCGGGGGGAGAAAAACAATGAGCAGTTCTTC. Its protein product is CASSLVTRGEKNNEQFF.

The CDR3 reads CASSRDSLSDEQFF. CDR3 nucleotides: TGTGCCAGCAGCCGGGACAGCCTTTCGGATGAGCAGTTCTTC. This chain links TRBV5-5 with TRBJ2-1, with 7 bases aligning to TRBD1. Germline V gene data show CDR1 as SGHKS and CDR2 as YYEKEE (reference sequence). The CDR3 sequence is 14 residues long. J lost 8 bases, V lost 4 bases, and 9 bases had no gene match.

J is TRBJ1-5 and V is TRBV2; a weak D match, TRBD1 (6 bases). There are 14 residues in the CDR3. The germline gives CDR1 SNHLY, CDR2 FYNNEI. With 4 bases removed from V and 6 bases from J, the gap between germline ends came to 13 bases. The CDR3 nucleotides are TGTGCCAGCAGTGGGGGGGCAGGGGTTCAGCCCCAGCATTTT. Translation gives CASSGGAGVQPQHF.

This sequence joins TRBV30 and TRBJ1-6; no definite D call. Trimming shortened V by 1 base and J by 5 bases, and 6 bases separated the two germline ends. CDR1 and CDR2 (germline): GTSNPN, SVGIG (reference sequence). This CDR3 has 13 residues. CDR3 in DNA: TGTGCCTGGAGTGGGACTGATAATTCACCCCTCCACTTT. Its translation is CAWSGTDNSPLHF.

V gene TRBV19 combines with J gene TRBJ1-4; weak D call: TRBD1 (5 bases). This CDR3 contains 12 residues. CDR1 and CDR2 from the germline V gene are LNHDA and SQIVND (reference sequence). Trimming took off 0 bases at V and 10 bases at J, with 6 bases between the two ends. CDR3 amino acids: CASSIERGKLFF. Written as DNA, the CDR3 is TGTGCCAGTAGTATAGAAAGGGGAAAACTGTTTTTT.

The J gene is TRBJ2-1, the V gene TRBV7-8; D gene ambiguous. Germline loops: CDR1 SGHVS, CDR2 FQNEAQ. Trimming left V 3 bases short and J 4 bases short, with 7 bases between. This CDR3 comprises 13 residues. CDR3 residues: CASSLRQYNEQFF. CDR3 DNA sequence: TGTGCCAGCAGCTTGAGGCAGTACAATGAGCAGTTCTTC. Full variable domain (outside the CDR3, taken from reference TRBV7-8 and TRBJ2-1): GAGVSQSPRYKVAKRGQDVALRCDPISGHVSLFWYQQALGQGPEFLTYFQNEAQLDKSGLPSDRFFAERPEGSVSTLKIQRTQQEDSAVYLCASSLRQYNEQFFGPGTRLTVL.

The rearrangement uses TRBV5-1 and TRBJ1-3; weak D call: TRBD1 (6 bases). This CDR3 has 16 amino acids. Germline V gene sequence: CDR1 SGHRS, CDR2 YFSETQ. V was clipped by 0 bases and J by 1 base, with 11 bases between them. The CDR3 DNA is TGCGCCAGCAGCTTGGCCGGGGGGGCGTCTGGAAACACCATATATTTT. Translating gives CASSLAGGASGNTIYF.

The CDR3 DNA is TGTGCCAGCAGCTCCCTATGGGGTTCCTACGAGCAGTACTTC. Its translation: CASSSLWGSYEQYF. The gene calls are TRBV11-2 and TRBJ2-7, with no clear D. Trimming took off 4 bases at V and 1 base at J, with 11 bases between the two ends. This CDR3 region has 14 residues. CDR1 and CDR2 from the germline V gene are SGHAT and FQNNGV.

This chain uses TRBV29-1 with TRBJ2-3, with 8 bases fitting TRBD1. With 7 bases clipped from V and 2 bases from J, the junction kept 20 bases outside the gene matches. Per the germline V gene, CDR1 is SQVTM and CDR2 is ANQGSEA. The CDR3 spans 18 residues. The CDR3 DNA is TGCAGCGGGGAAACGGGTAGGTTCCGGACAGGGTTCACAGATACGCAGTATTTT. This encodes CSGETGRFRTGFTDTQYF.